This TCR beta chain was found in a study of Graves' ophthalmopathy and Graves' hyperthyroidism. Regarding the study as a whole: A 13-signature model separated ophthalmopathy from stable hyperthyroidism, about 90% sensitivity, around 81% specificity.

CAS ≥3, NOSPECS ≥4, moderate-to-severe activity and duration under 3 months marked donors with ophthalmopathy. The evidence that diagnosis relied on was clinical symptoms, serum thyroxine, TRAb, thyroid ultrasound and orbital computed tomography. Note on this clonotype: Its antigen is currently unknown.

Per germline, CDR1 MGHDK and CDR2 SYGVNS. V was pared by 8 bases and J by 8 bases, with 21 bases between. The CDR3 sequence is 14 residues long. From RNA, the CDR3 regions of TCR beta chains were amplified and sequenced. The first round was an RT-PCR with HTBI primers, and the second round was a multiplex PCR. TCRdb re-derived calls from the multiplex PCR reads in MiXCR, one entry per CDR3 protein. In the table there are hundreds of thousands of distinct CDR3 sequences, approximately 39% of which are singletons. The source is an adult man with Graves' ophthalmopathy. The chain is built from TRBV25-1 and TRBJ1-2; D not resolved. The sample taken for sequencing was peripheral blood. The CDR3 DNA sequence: TGTGCCAGCTCACCACCGGAGGGCCGAGGCGGCTACACCTTC. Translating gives CASSPPEGRGGYTF.